This entry lists 21 T cell receptor beta chains sequenced from one sample in a study of blood T cell repertoires in COVID-19. The protocol was immunoSEQ multiplex PCR, while the TCRdb copy is restricted to in-frame clones and leaves out a portion. The sample includes some 290,000 clones, approximately 91% of them seen just once. The sample was PBMCs or T cells enriched from blood (not recorded which). These receptors came from a woman aged 30 to 39 who had been exposed to COVID-19.

The J gene is TRBJ2-1, the V gene TRBV19; 10 positions agree with TRBD1. CDR1 and CDR2 from the germline V gene are LNHDA and SQIVND (reference sequence). This CDR3 is 16 amino acids long. V lost 3 bases, J lost 3 bases, and 5 bases stayed unmatched. The CDR3, as DNA: TGTGCCAGTAGTATCCGGGGGACAGGGGACTACAATGAGCAGTTCTTC. Protein product: CASSIRGTGDYNEQFF. Based on the CDR3 plus reference TRBV19 and TRBJ2-1, the full variable domain is DGGITQSPKYLFRKEGQNVTLSCEQNLNHDAMYWYRQDPGQGLRLIYYSQIVNDFQKGDIAEGYSVSREKKESFPLTVTSAQKNPTAFYLCASSIRGTGDYNEQFFGPGTRLTVL.

V and J are TRBV19 and TRBJ2-6; a possible D gene is TRBD2 (5 bases). V lost 8 bases to trimming and J lost 4 bases, with 9 bases between them. The CDR3 length is 13 residues. The germline V gene has CDR1 LNHDA and CDR2 SQIVND (reference sequence). The CDR3 bases are TGTGCCAGTGGGCGGGCAGGGGCCAACGTCCTGACTTTC. Amino acids: CASGRAGANVLTF.

The rearrangement joins TRBV12-3 or TRBV12-4 to TRBJ2-5; D is perhaps TRBD1 (5 bases). The CDR3 has 13 amino acids. Trimming shortened V by 6 bases and J by 5 bases, and 13 bases separated the two germline ends. This chain's CDR3 is CASRVDTQETQYF. As DNA, the CDR3 is TGTGCCAGCAGGGTGGACACCCAGGAGACCCAGTACTTC.

The J gene is TRBJ1-1, the V gene TRBV29-1; D perhaps matches TRBD1 (6 bases). CDR1 and CDR2 (germline): SQVTM, ANQGSEA. The CDR3 is made up of 14 amino acids. Trimming cost V 8 bases and J 3 bases, with 19 bases left between them. In nucleotides, the CDR3 is TGCAGCACTGTCGGGAGGCAGGGGCACACTGAAGCTTTCTTT. This codes for CSTVGRQGHTEAFF.

This clone has a handful of counts. The chain uses TRBV5-1 and TRBJ1-5, with TRBD1 identical over 7 bases. The V and J ends lost 3 bases and 2 bases, in that order; junction bases with no gene match: 8. This CDR3 has 16 amino acids. Per germline, CDR1 SGHRS and CDR2 YFSETQ. In nucleotides, the CDR3 is TGCGCCAGCAGCTCGGCCCCAGGGGGTGGCAATCAGCCCCAGCATTTT. This gives the protein CASSSAPGGGNQPQHF.

In nucleotides, the CDR3 is TGTGCCAGCAGTGAATCCCTTCAGAGGGGGACTGAAGCTTTCTTT. Translating it yields CASSESLQRGTEAFF. The chain links TRBV25-1 to TRBJ1-1; D may be TRBD1 (6 bases). The V gene's germline CDR1 is MGHDK and CDR2 SYGVNS. V lost 1 base to trimming and J lost 5 bases, with 14 bases between them. The CDR3 is made up of 15 amino acids.

J is TRBJ1-4 and V is TRBV7-9; TRBD1 might be the D (5 bases). Trimming left V 2 bases short and J 4 bases short, with 8 bases between. CDR1 is SEHNR and CDR2 is FQNEAQ in the germline V gene (reference sequence). CDR3 length equals 14 residues. CDR3 residues: CASSLIGVNEKLFF. The CDR3 region has the DNA TGTGCCAGCAGCTTAATAGGGGTTAATGAAAAACTGTTTTTT. Together with reference TRBV7-9 and TRBJ1-4, the CDR3 gives the full variable domain: DTGVSQNPRHKITKRGQNVTFRCDPISEHNRLYWYRQTLGQGPEFLTYFQNEAQLEKSRLLSDRFSAERPKGSFSTLEIQRTEQGDSAMYLCASSLIGVNEKLFFGSGTQLSVL.

CDR3 in amino acids: CASSYSRTGNEKLFF. In DNA form, the CDR3 reads TGTGCCAGCAGTTACTCGCGGACGGGAAATGAAAAACTGTTTTTT. The chain carries TRBV6-5 and TRBJ1-4, with D hard to call. CDR3 length equals 15 residues. The ends were cut back, 0 bases at V and 5 bases at J, with 10 bases in the middle. CDR1 is MNHEY, CDR2 SVGAGI, per germline.

The chain links TRBV2 to TRBJ1-5; 7 nucleotides align to TRBD1. Trimming cost V 6 bases and J 3 bases; bases outside gene matches: 5. CDR1 SNHLY and CDR2 FYNNEI come from the germline V gene. This CDR3 has 14 residues. The CDR3 loop is CASRVGTDNQPQHF. In DNA, the CDR3 is TGTGCCAGCAGGGTCGGGACAGACAATCAGCCCCAGCATTTT.

V gene TRBV24-1 combines with J gene TRBJ1-3; no clear D gene. Germline V lookup: CDR1 KGHDR, CDR2 SFDVKD. CDR3 length: 13 amino acids. The V and J ends lost 9 bases and 4 bases respectively, with 12 bases between them. Here the CDR3 reads CATRNSGGNTIYF. Here the CDR3 DNA reads TGTGCCACCCGAAATAGCGGAGGAAACACCATATATTTT.

This chain links TRBV18 with TRBJ2-7; D possibly corresponds to TRBD2 (6 bases). Germline CDR1 is KGHSH and CDR2 is LQKENI. The CDR3 totals 14 residues. The V end lost 4 bases, the J end lost 3 bases, and 13 bases lay between the germline ends. The CDR3 sequence is CASSLPEGLYEQYF. In nucleotides, the CDR3 is TGTGCCAGCTCACTCCCAGAGGGACTCTACGAGCAGTACTTC. Looking up the rest from reference TRBV18 and TRBJ2-7 gives the full variable domain: NAGVMQNPRHLVRRRGQEARLRCSPMKGHSHVYWYRQLPEEGLKFMVYLQKENIIDESGMPKERFSAEFPKEGPSILRIQQVVRGDSAAYFCASSLPEGLYEQYFGPGTRLTVT.

J is TRBJ1-2 and V is TRBV28; D may be TRBD1 (6 bases). V gave up 6 bases and J gave up 1 base, with 9 bases separating them. The CDR3 extends over 13 amino acids. Germline V lookup: CDR1 MDHEN, CDR2 SYDVKM. The CDR3 DNA reads as TGTGCCAGCAGGTCAGGGGTTAACTATGGCTACACCTTC. Protein product: CASRSGVNYGYTF.

This chain joins TRBV19 and TRBJ1-2; 7 nucleotides agree with TRBD1. Germline CDR1 is LNHDA and CDR2 is SQIVND (reference sequence). The CDR3 covers 16 residues. Trimming removed 3 bases from V and 4 bases from J; junction bases left unmatched: 11. This chain's CDR3 is CASSMDRHPNSYGYTF. For the CDR3, the DNA is TGTGCCAGTAGTATGGACAGGCACCCTAACTCCTATGGCTACACCTTC.

V and J are TRBV13 and TRBJ2-3; D is unclear. This CDR3 contains 14 residues. V lost 0 bases and J lost 2, with 6 bases in between. The V gene's germline CDR1 is PRHDT and CDR2 FYEKMQ (reference sequence). In DNA form, the CDR3 reads TGTGCCAGCAGCTTAGGTAGAAACACAGATACGCAGTATTTT. Translating it yields CASSLGRNTDTQYF.

The chain carries TRBV18 and TRBJ1-1; no firm D call. CDR3 length equals 13 residues. Germline V gene sequence: CDR1 KGHSH, CDR2 LQKENI. V shed 8 bases and J shed 1 base, with 11 bases lying between them. The chain's CDR3 is CASTLSGNTEAFF. The CDR3 bases are TGTGCCAGCACCCTATCGGGGAACACTGAAGCTTTCTTT.

This sequence joins TRBV3-1 (or the pseudogene TRBV3-2) and TRBJ1-1, with D tentatively TRBD1 (5 bases). The V end was cut by 5 bases, the J end by 5 bases, with 21 bases between. The CDR3 has 16 amino acids. Germline V gene lookup returns CDR1 LGHDT and CDR2 YNNKEL (reference sequence). CDR3 in amino acids: CASSVRGAGQGTEAFF. CDR3 DNA: TGTGCCAGCAGCGTACGGGGCGCGGGGCAAGGTACTGAAGCTTTCTTT.

V gene TRBV2 combines with J gene TRBJ2-1, with 8 bases that match TRBD2. There are 15 residues in the CDR3. Trimming at V came to 6 bases and at J to 5 bases, leaving 9 bases not matched to a gene. Germline V lookup: CDR1 SNHLY, CDR2 FYNNEI. In DNA form, the CDR3 reads TGTGCCAGCAGGAAAAGCGGGGGACTCAACAATGAGCAGTTCTTC. As protein: CASRKSGGLNNEQFF.

The genes are TRBV5-1 and TRBJ1-6; 7 nucleotides match TRBD1. The germline gives CDR1 SGHRS, CDR2 YFSETQ. V lost 4 bases and J lost 8; bases outside the gene matches: 6. The CDR3 sequence is 14 residues long. The chain's CDR3 is CASSDRATDSPLHF. The DNA of the CDR3 is TGCGCCAGCAGCGACAGGGCGACCGATTCACCCCTCCACTTT.

The chain is built from TRBV18 and TRBJ2-3; 11 bases are a match to TRBD2. Trimming took 3 bases from V and 7 from J; bases not matched to a gene: 12. The CDR3 loop spans 17 amino acids. Per germline, CDR1 KGHSH and CDR2 LQKENI. The CDR3 sequence: CASSPGLAGGIRNTQYF. Written as DNA, the CDR3 is TGTGCCAGCTCACCCGGGCTAGCGGGGGGTATCCGGAATACGCAGTATTTT.

V usage is TRBV7-3 and J usage is TRBJ2-7; 7 bases agree with TRBD1. There are 13 residues in the CDR3. The junction had 2 bases not matched to a gene; V was cut back by 1 base and J by 5 bases. Per germline, CDR1 SGHTA and CDR2 FQGTGA. CDR3 sequence: CASSLIGGDEQYF. CDR3 sequence (DNA): TGTGCCAGCAGCTTAATAGGGGGCGACGAGCAGTACTTC.

The chain is built from TRBV7-8 and TRBJ1-5; no definite D call. The germline V gene has CDR1 SGHVS and CDR2 FQNEAQ. This CDR3 is 15 amino acids long. The V end was cut by 1 base, the J end by 7 bases, with 14 bases between. CDR3 nucleotides: TGTGCCAGCAGCTTAGTTGGTGGGTCGGGGCAGCCCCAGCATTTT. It codes for CASSLVGGSGQPQHF.